The table lists the clone carrying this T cell receptor (beta chain) with a few counts. CDR1 and CDR2 (germline): ENHRY, SYGVKD. The CDR3 length is 13 residues. V lost 3 bases to trimming and J lost 3 bases, with 8 bases between them. These data are taken from a study of blood T cells in healthy people across ages. The authors ran a second PCR of about 7 to 12 cycles using a sample-barcoded 5' primer and a J-beta primer mix. MiXCR was run by TCRdb on the 5' RACE reads, yielding one entry per CDR3 protein. The table has 1,300,000 or so distinct CDR3 sequences, 59% seen once; the top ten hold 6.5% to 8.5%.

The receptor was isolated from a man younger than 35 in good health. V is TRBV10-3 and J is TRBJ1-1; D uncertain. Sequenced: blood. Here the CDR3 reads CAISEGVDTEAFF. CDR3 bases: TGTGCCATCAGTGAAGGAGTGGACACTGAAGCTTTCTTT.